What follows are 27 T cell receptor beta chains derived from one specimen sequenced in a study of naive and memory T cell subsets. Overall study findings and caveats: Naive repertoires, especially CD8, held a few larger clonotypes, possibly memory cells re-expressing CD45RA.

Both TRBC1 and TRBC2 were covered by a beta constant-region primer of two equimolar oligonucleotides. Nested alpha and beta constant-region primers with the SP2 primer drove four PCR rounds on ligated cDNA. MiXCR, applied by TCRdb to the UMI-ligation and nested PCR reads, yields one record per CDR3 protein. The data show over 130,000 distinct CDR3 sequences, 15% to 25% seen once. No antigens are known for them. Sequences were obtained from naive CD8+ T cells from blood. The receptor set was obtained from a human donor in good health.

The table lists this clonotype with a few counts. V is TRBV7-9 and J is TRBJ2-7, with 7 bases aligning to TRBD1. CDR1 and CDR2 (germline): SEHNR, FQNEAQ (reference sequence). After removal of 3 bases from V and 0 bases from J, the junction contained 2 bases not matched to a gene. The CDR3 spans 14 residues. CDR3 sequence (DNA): TGTGCCAGCAGCTTCCGACAGGGCTCCTACGAGCAGTACTTC. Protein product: CASSFRQGSYEQYF.

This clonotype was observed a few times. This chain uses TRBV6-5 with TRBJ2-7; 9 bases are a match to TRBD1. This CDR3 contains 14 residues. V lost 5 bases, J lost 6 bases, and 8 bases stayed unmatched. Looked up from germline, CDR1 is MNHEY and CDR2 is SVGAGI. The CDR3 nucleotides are TGTGCCAGCAGTAACCGGGACAGGGTTGGCGAGCAGTACTTC. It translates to CASSNRDRVGEQYF.

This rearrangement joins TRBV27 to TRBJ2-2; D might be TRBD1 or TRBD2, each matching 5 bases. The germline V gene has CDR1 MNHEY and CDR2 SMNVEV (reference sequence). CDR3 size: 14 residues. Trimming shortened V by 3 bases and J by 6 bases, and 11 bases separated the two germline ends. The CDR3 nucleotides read TGTGCCAGCAGTTTTGGGGGAGCAGCCGGGGAGCTGTTTTTT. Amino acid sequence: CASSFGGAAGELFF.

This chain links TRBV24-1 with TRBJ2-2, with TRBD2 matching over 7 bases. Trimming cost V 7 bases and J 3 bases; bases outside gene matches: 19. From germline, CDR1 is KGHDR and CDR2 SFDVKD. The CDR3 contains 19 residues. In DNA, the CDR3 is TGTGCCACCAGGTTCGGGGAGGGAGCCCACCGAGAATACACCGGGGAGCTGTTTTTT. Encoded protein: CATRFGEGAHREYTGELFF.

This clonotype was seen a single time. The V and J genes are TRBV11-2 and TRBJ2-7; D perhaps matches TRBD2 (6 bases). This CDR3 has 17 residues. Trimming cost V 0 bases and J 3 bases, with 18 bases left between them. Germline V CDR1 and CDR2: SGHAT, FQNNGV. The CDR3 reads CASSLDLEGLGNYEQYF. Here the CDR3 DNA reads TGTGCCAGCAGCTTAGATTTGGAGGGGTTGGGGAACTACGAGCAGTACTTC.

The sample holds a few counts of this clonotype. The CDR3 spells CAISESSGNSYEQYF. CDR3 DNA sequence: TGTGCCATCAGTGAGTCTAGCGGAAACTCCTACGAGCAGTACTTC. The genes are TRBV10-3 and TRBJ2-7, with a tentative D call TRBD2 (6 bases). This CDR3 has 15 amino acids. V shed 0 bases and J shed 0 bases, with 9 bases lying between them. Germline V gene sequence: CDR1 ENHRY, CDR2 SYGVKD.

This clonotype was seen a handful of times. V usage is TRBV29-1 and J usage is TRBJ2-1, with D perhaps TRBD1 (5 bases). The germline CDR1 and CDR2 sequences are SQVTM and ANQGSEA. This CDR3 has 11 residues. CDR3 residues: CTFGRDNEQFF. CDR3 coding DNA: TGCACCTTTGGCAGGGACAATGAGCAGTTCTTC.

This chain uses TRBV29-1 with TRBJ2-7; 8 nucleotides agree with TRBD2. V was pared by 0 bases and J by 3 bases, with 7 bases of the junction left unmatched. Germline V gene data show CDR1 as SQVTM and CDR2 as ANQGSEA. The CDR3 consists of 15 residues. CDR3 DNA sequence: TGCAGCGTTGAAGATCGCGTAGCGGGACACTACGAGCAGTACTTC. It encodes CSVEDRVAGHYEQYF.

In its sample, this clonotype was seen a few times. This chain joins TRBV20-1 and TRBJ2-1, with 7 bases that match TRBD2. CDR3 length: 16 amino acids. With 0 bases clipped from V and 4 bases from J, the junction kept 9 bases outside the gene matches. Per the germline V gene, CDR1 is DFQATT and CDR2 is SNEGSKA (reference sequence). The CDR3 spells CSARDSSGTLYNEQFF. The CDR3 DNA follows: TGCAGTGCTAGAGATTCCAGCGGGACCCTATACAATGAGCAGTTCTTC.

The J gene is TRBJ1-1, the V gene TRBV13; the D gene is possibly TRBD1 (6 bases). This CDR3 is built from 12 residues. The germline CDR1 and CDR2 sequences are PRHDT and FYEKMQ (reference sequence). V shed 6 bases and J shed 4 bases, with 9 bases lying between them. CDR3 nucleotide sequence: TGTGCCAGCAGTGTACAGGGCACTGAAGCTTTCTTT. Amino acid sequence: CASSVQGTEAFF. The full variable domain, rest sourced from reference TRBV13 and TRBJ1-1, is AAGVIQSPRHLIKEKRETATLKCYPIPRHDTVYWYQQGPGQDPQFLISFYEKMQSDKGSIPDRFSAQQFSDYHSELNMSSLELGDSALYFCASSVQGTEAFFGQGTRLTVV.

This chain's CDR3 is CSARSTASYEQYF. The CDR3 coding sequence is TGCAGTGCTAGGTCCACGGCCTCCTACGAGCAGTACTTC. The rearrangement links TRBV20-1 to TRBJ2-7, with no clear D. CDR1 is DFQATT, CDR2 SNEGSKA, per germline (reference sequence). The CDR3 runs to 13 residues. V dropped 3 bases and J dropped 0 bases, with 9 bases sitting between them.

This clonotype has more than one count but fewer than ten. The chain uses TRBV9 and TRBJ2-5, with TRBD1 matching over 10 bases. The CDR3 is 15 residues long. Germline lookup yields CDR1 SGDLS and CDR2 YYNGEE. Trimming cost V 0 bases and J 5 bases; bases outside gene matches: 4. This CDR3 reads CASSVGQGAGETQYF. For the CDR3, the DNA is TGTGCCAGCAGCGTAGGACAGGGGGCTGGGGAGACCCAGTACTTC.

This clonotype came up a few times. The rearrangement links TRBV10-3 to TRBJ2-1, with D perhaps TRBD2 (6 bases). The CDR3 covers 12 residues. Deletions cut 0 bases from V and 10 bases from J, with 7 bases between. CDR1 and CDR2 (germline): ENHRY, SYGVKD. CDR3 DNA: TGTGCCATCAGTGAGTCTGGGGGGGAGCAGTTCTTC. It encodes CAISESGGEQFF.

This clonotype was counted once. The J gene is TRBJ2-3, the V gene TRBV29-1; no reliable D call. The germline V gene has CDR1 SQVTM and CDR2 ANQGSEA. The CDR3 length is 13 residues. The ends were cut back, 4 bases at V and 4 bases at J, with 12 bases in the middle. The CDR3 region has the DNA TGCAGCGTTGGGAACAGTGCCCCAGATACGCAGTATTTT. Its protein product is CSVGNSAPDTQYF.

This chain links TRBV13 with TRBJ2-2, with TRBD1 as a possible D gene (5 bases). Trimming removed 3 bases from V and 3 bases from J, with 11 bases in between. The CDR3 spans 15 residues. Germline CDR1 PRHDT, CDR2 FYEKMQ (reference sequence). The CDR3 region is CASSLGRVHTGELFF. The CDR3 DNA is TGTGCCAGCAGCTTGGGCAGGGTGCACACCGGGGAGCTGTTTTTT.

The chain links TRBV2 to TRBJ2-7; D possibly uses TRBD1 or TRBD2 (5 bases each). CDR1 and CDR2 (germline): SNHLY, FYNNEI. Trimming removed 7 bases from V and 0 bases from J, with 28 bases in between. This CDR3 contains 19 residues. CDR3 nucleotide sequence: TGTGCCAGCACTGAGGGGTTTGGAACTAAATCCTTTAACTCCTACGAGCAGTACTTC. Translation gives CASTEGFGTKSFNSYEQYF.

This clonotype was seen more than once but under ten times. The CDR3 nucleotides are TGCGCCAGCACCCCCCGGGACCCAGCACGGGCAGATACGCAGTATTTT. As protein: CASTPRDPARADTQYF. J is TRBJ2-3 and V is TRBV5-1; perhaps D is TRBD1 or TRBD2 (5 bases each). Germline V gene data show CDR1 as SGHRS and CDR2 as YFSETQ. The CDR3 extends over 16 amino acids. Trimming pared 6 bases from V and 4 bases from J, leaving 21 bases between.

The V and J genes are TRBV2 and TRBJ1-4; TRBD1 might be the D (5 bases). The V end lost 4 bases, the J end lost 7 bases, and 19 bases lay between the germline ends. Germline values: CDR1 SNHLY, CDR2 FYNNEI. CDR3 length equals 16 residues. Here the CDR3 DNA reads TGTGCCAGCAGTGGCGGGACCGAGGAGGCTGGTGAAAAACTGTTTTTT. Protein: CASSGGTEEAGEKLFF.

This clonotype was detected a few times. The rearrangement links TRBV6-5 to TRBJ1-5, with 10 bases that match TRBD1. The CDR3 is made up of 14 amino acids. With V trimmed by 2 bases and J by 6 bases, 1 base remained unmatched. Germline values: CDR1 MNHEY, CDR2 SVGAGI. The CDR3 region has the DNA TGTGCCAGCAGTTACCGGACAGGGGGTCAGCCCCAGCATTTT. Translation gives CASSYRTGGQPQHF.

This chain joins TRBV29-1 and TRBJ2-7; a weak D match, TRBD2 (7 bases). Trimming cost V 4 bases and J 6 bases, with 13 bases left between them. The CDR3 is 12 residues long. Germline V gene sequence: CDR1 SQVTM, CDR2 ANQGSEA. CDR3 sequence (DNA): TGCAGCGTTGGCGGGGGCTGGGGCGAGCAGTACTTC. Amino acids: CSVGGGWGEQYF.

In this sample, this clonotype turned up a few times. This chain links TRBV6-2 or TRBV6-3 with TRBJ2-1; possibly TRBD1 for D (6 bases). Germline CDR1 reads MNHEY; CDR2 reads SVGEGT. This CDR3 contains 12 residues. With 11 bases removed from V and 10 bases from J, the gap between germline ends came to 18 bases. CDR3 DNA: TGTGCCGGGGGCAGGGTGTTGAGGGAGCAGTTCTTC. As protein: CAGGRVLREQFF.

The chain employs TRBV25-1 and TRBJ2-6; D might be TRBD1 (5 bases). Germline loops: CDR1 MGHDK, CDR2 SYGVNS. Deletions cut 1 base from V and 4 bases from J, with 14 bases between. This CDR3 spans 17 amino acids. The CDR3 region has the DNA TGTGCCAGCAGTGAATGGGGCAGTTTTTCGGGGGCCAACGTCCTGACTTTC. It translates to CASSEWGSFSGANVLTF.

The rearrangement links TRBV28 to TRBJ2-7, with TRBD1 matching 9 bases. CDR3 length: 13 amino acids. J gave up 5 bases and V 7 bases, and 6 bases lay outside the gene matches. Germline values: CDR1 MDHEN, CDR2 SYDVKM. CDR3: CASNHRGQDEQYF. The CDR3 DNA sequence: TGTGCCAGCAACCACAGGGGGCAGGACGAGCAGTACTTC.

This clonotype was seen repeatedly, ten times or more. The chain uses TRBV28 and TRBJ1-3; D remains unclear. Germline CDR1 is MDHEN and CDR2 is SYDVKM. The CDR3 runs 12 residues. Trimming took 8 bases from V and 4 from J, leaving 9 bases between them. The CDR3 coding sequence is TGTGCCAGCCCTGGTAAAGGAAACACCATATATTTT. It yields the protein CASPGKGNTIYF.

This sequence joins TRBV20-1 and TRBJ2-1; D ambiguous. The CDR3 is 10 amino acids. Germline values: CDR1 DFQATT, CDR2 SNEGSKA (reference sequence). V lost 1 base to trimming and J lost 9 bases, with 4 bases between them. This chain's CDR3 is CSARVREQFF. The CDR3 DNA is TGCAGTGCTAGAGTACGTGAGCAGTTCTTC.

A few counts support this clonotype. The CDR3 sequence is CASSSSGGNPANEKLFF. CDR3 sequence (DNA): TGTGCCAGCAGCTCTTCAGGGGGCAATCCTGCTAATGAAAAACTGTTTTTT. The chain couples TRBV7-9 to TRBJ1-4; 8 bases line up with TRBD1. The CDR3 loop spans 17 amino acids. The germline V gene encodes CDR1 SEHNR and CDR2 FQNEAQ (reference sequence). The ends lost 4 bases at V and 3 bases at J; junction bases unmatched: 10.

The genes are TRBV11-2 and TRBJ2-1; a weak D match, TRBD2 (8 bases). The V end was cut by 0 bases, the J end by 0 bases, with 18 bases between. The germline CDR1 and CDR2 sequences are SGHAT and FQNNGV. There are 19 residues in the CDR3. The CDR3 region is CASSLDFRGGQSSYNEQFF. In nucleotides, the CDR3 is TGTGCCAGCAGCTTAGATTTCCGGGGGGGACAGAGCTCCTACAATGAGCAGTTCTTC.